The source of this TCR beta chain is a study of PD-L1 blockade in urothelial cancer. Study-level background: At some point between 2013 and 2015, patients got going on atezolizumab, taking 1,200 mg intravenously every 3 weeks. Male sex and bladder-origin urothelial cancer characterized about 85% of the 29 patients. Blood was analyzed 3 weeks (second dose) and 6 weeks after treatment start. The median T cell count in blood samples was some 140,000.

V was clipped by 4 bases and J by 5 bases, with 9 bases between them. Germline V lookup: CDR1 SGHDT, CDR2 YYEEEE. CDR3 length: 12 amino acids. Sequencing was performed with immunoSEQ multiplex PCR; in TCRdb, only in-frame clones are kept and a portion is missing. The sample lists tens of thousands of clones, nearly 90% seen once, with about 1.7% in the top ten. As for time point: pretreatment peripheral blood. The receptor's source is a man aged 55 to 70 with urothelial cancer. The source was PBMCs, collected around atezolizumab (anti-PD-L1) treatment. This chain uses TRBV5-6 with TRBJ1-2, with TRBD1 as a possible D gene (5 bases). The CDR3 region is CASSRGGYGYTF. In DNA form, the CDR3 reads TGTGCCAGCAGCCGGGGGGGTTATGGCTACACCTTC. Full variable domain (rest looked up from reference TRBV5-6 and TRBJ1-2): DAGVTQSPTHLIKTRGQQVTLRCSPKSGHDTVSWYQQALGQGPQFIFQYYEEEERQRGNFPDRFSGHQFPNYSSELNVNALLLGDSALYLCASSRGGYGYTFGSGTRLTVV.